A selection of T cell receptor beta chains follows, all from one sample in a study of T cells after yellow fever vaccination. One entry per CDR3 protein results from TCRdb running MiXCR on the 5' RACE reads. The sample has fewer than 100,000 distinct CDR3 sequences; about 6% are singletons. Sequences were derived from CD8+ T cells sorted from PBMCs, sampled 10 days after the yellow fever booster vaccination. The source of these receptors is a man between 18 and 29 years old who received the YFV17D yellow fever vaccine. Both conserved end residues are part of each CDR3. A D gene is named only where the DNA matches it firmly. Size values are once, few and many counts, or a class for expanded clones, and some rows have none.

TGTGCCAGCAGCTCACCTACAGGGCTACGGCAGTATTTT,CASSSPTGLRQYF,.,few,TRBJ2-3,TRBV7-9
TGCGCCAGCAGCCAAGCACAAAGACCCGTTGAAGCTTTCTTT,CASSQAQRPVEAFF,.,.,TRBJ1-1,TRBV4-3
TGTGCCAGCAGCCAAGGGCTTTACGAGACATACGAAAACATTCAGTACTTC,CASSQGLYETYENIQYF,.,many,TRBJ2-4,TRBV4-2
TGTGCCAGCAGCCCCTTCGGTGGCCCCGTACCTTTCTTT,CASSPFGGPVPFF,.,.,TRBJ1-1,TRBV14
TGTGCCAGCAGCCGAGGACAGGCCTACGAGCAGTACTTC,CASSRGQAYEQYF,TRBD1,many,TRBJ2-7,TRBV27
TGTGCCAGCAGCTTAGGGGTGGACTATGGCTACACCTTC,CASSLGVDYGYTF,.,.,TRBJ1-2,TRBV7-8
TGCGCCAGCAGCCAACGGGACGTTGGCAGCTCCTACGAGCAGTACTTC,CASSQRDVGSSYEQYF,.,.,TRBJ2-7,TRBV4-3
TGTGCCAGCAGGAACATGGGGCGGGGGGTCCAAGATACGCAGTATTTT,CASRNMGRGVQDTQYF,TRBD2,few,TRBJ2-3,TRBV2
TGCGCCAGCAGCAACCCATCGATTTCTGGAAACACCATATATTTT,CASSNPSISGNTIYF,.,many,TRBJ1-3,TRBV4-1
TGTGCCAGCAGGATCCACGAGGGTCCTAATGAGCAGTTCTTC,CASRIHEGPNEQFF,.,.,TRBJ2-1,TRBV6-2/TRBV6-3
TGTGCCACCAGCCAAGTGACCCTGGGTCGAAACCAAGAGACCCAGTACTTC,CATSQVTLGRNQETQYF,.,few,TRBJ2-5,TRBV24-1
TGTGCCAGCAGCCCGTTTTTCCGGGGGGCTCAGCCCCAGCATTTT,CASSPFFRGAQPQHF,.,many,TRBJ1-5,TRBV16
TGTGCCAGCAGTTTATCGGCGGGCGGCTACGAGCAGTACTTC,CASSLSAGGYEQYF,.,.,TRBJ2-7,TRBV27
TGTGCCAGCAGTTTCCGGGGCGGCTTCTATGGCTACACCTTC,CASSFRGGFYGYTF,.,many,TRBJ1-2,TRBV12-3/TRBV12-4
TGTGCCAGCCTTATGTCGGGGGTTACTAATGAAAAACTGTTTTTT,CASLMSGVTNEKLFF,.,.,TRBJ1-4,TRBV2
TGCAGTGTCCCGAGCGGGGTGGCCACAGATACGCAGTATTTT,CSVPSGVATDTQYF,TRBD2,many,TRBJ2-3,TRBV20-1
TGTGCCACCAGCAACCCCAGGACAGGGGGCCTGGGAGATACGCAGTATTTT,CATSNPRTGGLGDTQYF,TRBD1,many,TRBJ2-3,TRBV15
TGTGCCAGCAGCTTCGGGAGGACAGGGGCTAACAATGAGCAGTTCTTC,CASSFGRTGANNEQFF,TRBD1,.,TRBJ2-1,TRBV11-2
TGCAGCGTCGAAAAACTGGGAGATACGCAGTATTTT,CSVEKLGDTQYF,.,.,TRBJ2-3,TRBV29-1
TGTGCCAGCAGTTTTAACAGCTTGAGGGGCTACACCTTC,CASSFNSLRGYTF,.,medium-sized,TRBJ1-2,TRBV12-3/TRBV12-4
TGTGCCGTCAGATATCTCGGATCGGATACGCAGTATTTT,CAVRYLGSDTQYF,.,few,TRBJ2-3,TRBV6-6
TGTGCCAGCAGCGAGGGGACGGCTAGCACAGATACGCAGTATTTT,CASSEGTASTDTQYF,.,few,TRBJ2-3,TRBV9
TGTGCCATCAGTGAGTCAGCGGGGGGCGTATTAGGAGAGACCCAGTACTTC,CAISESAGGVLGETQYF,TRBD2,few,TRBJ2-5,TRBV10-3
TGTGCCAGCAGCTTACCTTATACAGATACGCAGTATTTT,CASSLPYTDTQYF,.,few,TRBJ2-3,TRBV7-9